These 24 T cell receptor beta chains were sequenced from one sample in a study of blood T cells in healthy people across ages (dated by TCRdb to the mid-2010s). The library was built by means of 5' RACE. The listed sequencing device is Illumina HiSeq 2500. A second PCR of roughly 7 to 12 cycles was run with a J-beta primer mix and a sample-barcoded 5' primer. The public reads were reanalyzed by TCRdb: fastp trimming at Q25, MiXCR alignment, in-frame beta chains only. One record per CDR3 amino acid sequence lists the most common genes and DNA. The sample contains 550,000 to 750,000 distinct CDR3 sequences, roughly 20% of them found a single time. Jointly, the top ten make up roughly 3.9% of the sample. The specimen was blood. The source of these receptors is a man between 65 and 85 years old in good health.

V and J are TRBV4-3 and TRBJ1-1; no clear D. The CDR3 contains 13 residues. Trimming took off 3 bases at V and 7 bases at J, with 12 bases between the two ends. Germline assignment: CDR1 LGHNA and CDR2 YSLEER. This CDR3 reads CASSHSGAYEAFF. In nucleotides, the CDR3 is TGCGCCAGCAGCCACTCAGGAGCCTATGAAGCTTTCTTT.

Only a few counts were recorded for this clonotype. The V call is TRBV29-1, the J call TRBJ2-7, with no clear D. V shed 4 bases and J shed 0 bases, with 10 bases lying between them. Germline lookup yields CDR1 SQVTM and CDR2 ANQGSEA. The CDR3 extends over 13 amino acids. This chain's CDR3 is CSVVLFSSYEQYF. Written as DNA, the CDR3 is TGCAGCGTTGTCCTCTTTAGCTCCTACGAGCAGTACTTC.

A few counts support this clonotype. This rearrangement joins TRBV3-1 to TRBJ1-1; D not certain. V was clipped by 5 bases and J by 3 bases, with 10 bases between them. The CDR3 covers 13 residues. CDR1 is LGHDT and CDR2 is YNNKEL in the germline V gene (reference sequence). In DNA, the CDR3 is TGTGCCAGCAGCTCCCGACGGGACACTGAAGCTTTCTTT. This translates into CASSSRRDTEAFF. Full variable domain (missing parts from reference TRBV3-1 and TRBJ1-1): DTAVSQTPKYLVTQMGNDKSIKCEQNLGHDTMYWYKQDSKKFLKIMFSYNNKELIINETVPNRFSPKSPDKAHLNLHINSLELGDSAVYFCASSSRRDTEAFFGQGTRLTVV.

The DNA of the CDR3 is TGTGCCAGCAGTTCAGCTAGCGGGGCCTACGAGCAGTACTTC. As protein: CASSSASGAYEQYF. The J gene is TRBJ2-5, the V gene TRBV27; 9 nucleotides match TRBD2. Gene TRBJ2-7 matches the end of the DNA better, so the J call may be wrong. Germline CDR1 reads MNHEY; CDR2 reads SMNVEV (reference sequence). CDR3 length: 14 amino acids.

This clonotype has only one observation. The rearrangement links TRBV4-1 to TRBJ2-3; D is ambiguous. This CDR3 region has 13 residues. CDR1 and CDR2 (germline): MGHRA, YSYEKL. The V and J ends lost 1 base and 6 bases respectively, with 8 bases between them. CDR3 DNA sequence: TGCGCCAGCAGCCAAGTTGACGTGGATACGCAGTATTTT. This gives the protein CASSQVDVDTQYF.

This clonotype was detected a few times. This rearrangement joins TRBV28 to TRBJ2-7; D gene ambiguous. Trimming pared 3 bases from V and 4 bases from J, leaving 13 bases between. CDR1 and CDR2 from the germline V gene are MDHEN and SYDVKM. The CDR3 covers 14 residues. DNA of the CDR3: TGTGCCAGCAGTTTTGCAAATCGACCGTACGAGCAGTACTTC. Encoded protein: CASSFANRPYEQYF.

The chain recombines TRBV20-1 with TRBJ2-6, with TRBD1 matching 9 bases. Unmatched junction bases numbered 4, after V lost 2 bases and J lost 2 bases. CDR3 length: 16 residues. The germline gives CDR1 DFQATT, CDR2 SNEGSKA (reference sequence). The CDR3 nucleotides are TGCAGTGCTAGAATCCACAGGGGGCCTGGGGCCAACGTCCTGACTTTC. Translating gives CSARIHRGPGANVLTF.

The chain uses TRBV4-3 and TRBJ2-3; D is unresolved. CDR1 is LGHNA, CDR2 YSLEER, per germline. Trimming removed 1 base from V and 4 bases from J, with 15 bases in between. This CDR3 has 16 amino acids. Here the CDR3 reads CASSQGVPDRADTQYF. The CDR3 DNA sequence: TGCGCCAGCAGCCAAGGGGTCCCAGATAGGGCAGATACGCAGTATTTT.

The rearrangement uses TRBV6-6 and TRBJ2-1; 10 positions match TRBD1. The J call may be incorrect, as the DNA end agrees better with TRBJ2-7. The CDR3 has 16 amino acids. The germline gives CDR1 MNHNY, CDR2 SVGAGI (reference sequence). The CDR3 bases are TGTGCCAGCAGCAACCGACCCTCCGGACAGGGGGACGAGCAGTACTTC. Translated, it gives CASSNRPSGQGDEQYF.

This clonotype was observed a handful of times. Germline is not matched at one junction end, which may reflect a read error. The chain combines TRBV15 with TRBJ1-5, with D possibly being TRBD1 (6 bases). The CDR3 has 18 residues. Germline V gives CDR1 LNHNV, CDR2 YYDKDF (reference sequence). DNA of the CDR3: TGTGCCACCGGCAGGGACGGACAGTTTTCGTATAGCAATCAGCCCCAGCATTTT. Residues: CATGRDGQFSYSNQPQHF.

CDR3 loop: CASSVRDTYQETQYF. CDR3 in DNA: TGTGCCAGCAGCGTCCGGGACACCTACCAAGAGACCCAGTACTTC. The chain carries TRBV9 and TRBJ2-5, with D perhaps TRBD1 (6 bases). The CDR3 sequence is 15 residues long. V dropped 2 bases and J dropped 0 bases, with 11 bases sitting between them. The germline V gene encodes CDR1 SGDLS and CDR2 YYNGEE.

This clonotype was seen more than once but under ten times. An end of the junction does not agree with germline; a read error may underlie this. The chain uses TRBV4-3 and TRBJ2-7; possible D gene TRBD2, 6 bases. The CDR3 loop spans 15 amino acids. The germline V gene has CDR1 LGHNA and CDR2 YSLEER. Here the CDR3 reads CAGSLQPGSGYEQYF. For the CDR3, the DNA is TGCGCCGGCAGCCTACAACCCGGGAGTGGATACGAGCAGTACTTC.

The V gene is TRBV6-1, the J gene TRBJ2-1; maybe TRBD2 (6 bases). The CDR3 consists of 13 residues. The germline CDR1 and CDR2 sequences are MNHNS and SASEGT. Trimming left V 3 bases short and J 6 bases short, with 9 bases between. This CDR3 is CASSDLGGNEQFF. CDR3 nucleotide sequence: TGTGCCAGCAGTGACTTGGGAGGCAATGAGCAGTTCTTC.

This clonotype came up a few times. The CDR3 reads CASSLVHENIQYF. DNA of the CDR3: TGTGCCAGCAGCTTGGTACACGAAAACATTCAGTACTTC. This chain joins TRBV5-6 and TRBJ2-4; no reliable D call. Trimming stripped 0 bases from V and 5 bases from J, with 6 bases between. The germline CDR1 and CDR2 sequences are SGHDT and YYEEEE. The CDR3 totals 13 residues.

This clonotype occurred a few times. The V gene is TRBV3-1, the J gene TRBJ2-1, with 9 positions matching TRBD1. CDR1 and CDR2 (germline): LGHDT, YNNKEL (reference sequence). The length of the CDR3 is 15 residues. The J segment lost 8 bases and the V segment lost 4 bases, leaving 9 bases of the junction unmatched. DNA for the CDR3: TGTGCCAGCAGCCCGCGGGACAGGGCCCAGCATGAGCAGTTCTTC. Encoded protein: CASSPRDRAQHEQFF.

V and J are TRBV3-1 and TRBJ1-1; no firm D call. Between the trimmed V and J ends, which lost 3 bases and 0 bases, there was a span of 2 bases. The CDR3 consists of 12 residues. From germline, CDR1 is LGHDT and CDR2 YNNKEL (reference sequence). CDR3 residues: CASSQMNTEAFF. CDR3 DNA sequence: TGTGCCAGCAGCCAGATGAACACTGAAGCTTTCTTT. Full variable domain (missing parts from reference TRBV3-1 and TRBJ1-1): DTAVSQTPKYLVTQMGNDKSIKCEQNLGHDTMYWYKQDSKKFLKIMFSYNNKELIINETVPNRFSPKSPDKAHLNLHINSLELGDSAVYFCASSQMNTEAFFGQGTRLTVV.

Worth noting for this clonotype: A read error may explain this, as a much larger clone is one base away. In nucleotides, the CDR3 is TGTGCCGGCAGCCATTCAGGACAGCCATCCTACGAGCAGTACTTC. It translates to CAGSHSGQPSYEQYF. The chain uses TRBV14 and TRBJ2-7, with a weak D call TRBD1 (6 bases). Germline CDR1 is SGHDN and CDR2 is FVKESK. The CDR3 is made up of 15 amino acids.

The V call is TRBV12-3 or TRBV12-4, the J call TRBJ1-1, with TRBD1 as a possible D gene (5 bases). CDR3 length: 15 amino acids. Trimming removed 1 base from V and 0 bases from J, with 9 bases in between. For the CDR3, the DNA is TGTGCCAGCAGTTTAGGGGACGGACTGAACACTGAAGCTTTCTTT. Translation gives CASSLGDGLNTEAFF.

V is TRBV5-1 and J is TRBJ2-2; D gene unclear. Germline V gene sequence: CDR1 SGHRS, CDR2 YFSETQ. The CDR3 is made up of 15 amino acids. Trimming left V 0 bases short and J 4 bases short, with 10 bases between. CDR3 protein: CASSLGTVLTGELFF. The CDR3 DNA sequence: TGCGCCAGCAGCTTGGGGACGGTGCTCACCGGGGAGCTGTTTTTT.

This clonotype was recorded a few times. CDR3 protein: CASSFPGQGLHGELFF. The CDR3 DNA follows: TGTGCCAGCAGTTTCCCTGGACAGGGGTTGCACGGGGAGCTGTTTTTT. The genes are TRBV12-3 or TRBV12-4 and TRBJ2-2; 9 nucleotides agree with TRBD1. The CDR3 length is 16 residues. V was clipped by 3 bases and J by 7 bases; unmatched bases: 9.

The gene calls are TRBV7-2 and TRBJ2-2; D perhaps matches TRBD2 (5 bases). V lost 5 bases and J lost 1, with 11 bases in between. The CDR3 length is 15 residues. CDR1 and CDR2 (germline): SGHTA, FQGNSA. CDR3 residues: CASSARAGNTGELFF. CDR3 in DNA: TGTGCCAGCAGCGCGAGGGCAGGGAACACCGGGGAGCTGTTTTTT. The full variable domain, with the rest looked up from reference TRBV7-2 and TRBJ2-2, is GAGVSQSPSNKVTEKGKDVELRCDPISGHTALYWYRQSLGQGLEFLIYFQGNSAPDKSGLPSDRFSAERTGGSVSTLTIQRTQQEDSAVYLCASSARAGNTGELFFGEGSRLTVL.

CDR3 residues: CSTRDTYSYEQYF. In DNA, the CDR3 is TGCAGCACAAGGGACACGTATTCCTACGAGCAGTACTTC. The chain has TRBV29-1 and TRBJ2-7, with a tentative D call TRBD1 (6 bases). Germline CDR1 reads SQVTM; CDR2 reads ANQGSEA. With 8 bases removed from V and 1 base from J, the gap between germline ends came to 15 bases. The CDR3 sequence is 13 residues long.

A few counts support this clonotype. Germline and junction disagree at one end, which may indicate a read error. The chain is built from TRBV5-1 and TRBJ2-7; unclear D gene. Germline V lookup: CDR1 SGHRS, CDR2 YFSETQ. The CDR3 is 11 residues long. The CDR3 region is CASKQQDEQCF. The CDR3 DNA reads TGCGCCAGCAAGCAACAAGACGAGCAGTGCTTC.

This chain uses TRBV12-3 or TRBV12-4 with TRBJ1-3; perhaps TRBD1 as D (5 bases). Trimming stripped 8 bases from V and 0 bases from J, with 20 bases between. The CDR3 is 17 amino acids. The CDR3 is CASYTRRDPFSGNTIYF. The CDR3 DNA reads TGTGCCAGCTATACTCGGAGGGACCCTTTCTCTGGAAACACCATATATTTT.